This is a list of T cell receptor beta chains from one sample in a study of T cells after yellow fever vaccination. One entry per CDR3 protein results from TCRdb running MiXCR on the 5' RACE reads. This sample carries 200,000 to 300,000 distinct CDR3 sequences, over 10% of them seen once, and the ten largest clones take 0.4% to 0.65%. Material: CD4+ T cells sorted from PBMCs, obtained 45 days after the yellow fever booster vaccination. These receptors were taken from a young man who received the YFV17D yellow fever vaccine. The conserved cysteine and the conserved F or W are not part of the CDR3 here.

J | V | length | CDR3
TRBJ2-7 | TRBV7-2 | 13 | ASSLLSGIGDEQY
TRBJ2-1 | TRBV27 | 13 | ASSLMAGGPSEQF
TRBJ2-7 | TRBV5-5 | 13 | ASSLSGTGFYEQY
TRBJ2-1 | TRBV29-1 | 13 | SVERPGGSFDEQF
TRBJ2-1 | TRBV15 | 16 | ATSARLAGGPVENEQF
TRBJ2-1 | TRBV2 | 12 | ASSRTGGFGEQF
TRBJ2-1 | TRBV7-3 | 14 | ASSFGTSGSLDEQF
TRBJ2-1 | TRBV6-1 | 10 | ASSETSFEQF
TRBJ2-7 | TRBV28 | 13 | ASSFRTVGVGEQY
TRBJ1-4 | TRBV28 | 13 | ASRPWTTHNEKLF
TRBJ2-3 | TRBV7-2 | 15 | ASSPADRGLVTDTQY
TRBJ1-4 | TRBV4-3 | 14 | ASSQGDRVTNEKLF
TRBJ1-2 | TRBV6-5 | 10 | ASSYTGFGYT
TRBJ1-2 | TRBV15 | 14 | ATSRANSQWGYGYT
TRBJ2-7 | TRBV20-1 | 11 | SADFGESYEQY
TRBJ2-2 | TRBV7-2 | 11 | ASRQDSQGELF
TRBJ2-7 | TRBV20-1 | 12 | SARVSGLSYEQY
TRBJ2-1 | TRBV5-1 | 13 | ASSATGLYYNEQF
TRBJ2-1 | TRBV29-1 | 9 | SVEYRDKQF
TRBJ2-5 | TRBV7-6 | 13 | ASSTSTGTRNTQY
TRBJ2-1 | TRBV6-2/TRBV6-3 | 15 | ASSYGTSGRIGNEQF
TRBJ2-4 | TRBV3-1 | 12 | ASSHGLAKNIQY
TRBJ2-2 | TRBV5-1 | 12 | ASSPGTFTGELF
TRBJ2-3 | TRBV12-3/TRBV12-4 | 13 | ASSAGLSIADTQY
TRBJ2-7 | TRBV3-1 | 17 | ASSPKGRGRSGGPFEQY
TRBJ2-6 | TRBV3-1 | 13 | ASSHTGTGANVLT
TRBJ2-3 | TRBV5-1 | 15 | ASSSPRTGKNTDTQY
TRBJ2-1 | TRBV3-1 | 12 | ASSPGQGVNEQF
TRBJ2-7 | TRBV24-1 | 12 | ATSDQGTLGEQY
TRBJ2-1 | TRBV7-2 | 13 | ASSPSGRPNNEQF
TRBJ2-3 | TRBV24-1 | 14 | ATSDSKREATDTQY
TRBJ2-7 | TRBV4-3 | 13 | ASSQDRAEAYEQY
TRBJ1-5 | TRBV12-3/TRBV12-4 | 18 | ASSLGWRVINKIPLDPQH
TRBJ2-1 | TRBV5-1 | 11 | ASSYRPANEQF
TRBJ2-7 | TRBV5-1 | 13 | ASRSGQVLGGEQY
TRBJ2-3 | TRBV20-1 | 13 | SAIGLVGGTDTQY
TRBJ2-1 | TRBV7-2 | 12 | ASSPSTSAAEQF
TRBJ2-7 | TRBV2 | 11 | ASSVDGAYEQY
TRBJ2-7 | TRBV7-6 | 14 | ASSPRLAGSSYEQY
TRBJ2-2 | TRBV28 | 13 | ASSRGAGVTGELL
TRBJ2-1 | TRBV30 | 13 | AWSRPATPRDEQF
TRBJ1-5 | TRBV5-1 | 12 | ASSTGHQNQPQH
TRBJ2-7 | TRBV5-1 | 13 | ASSFELAGAYEQY
TRBJ2-1 | TRBV28 | 13 | ASSFLAGGANEQF
TRBJ2-7 | TRBV3-1 | 12 | ASSQGPTSYEQY
TRBJ2-5 | TRBV20-1 | 10 | SAPTSQETQY
TRBJ2-1 | TRBV5-8 | 12 | ASSQRNSYNEQF
TRBJ2-3 | TRBV12-3/TRBV12-4 | 15 | ASSPPGTSGSIDTQY
TRBJ1-3 | TRBV6-4 | 15 | ASSGLGVGSSGNTIY
TRBJ2-7 | TRBV5-1 | 15 | ASSPRTGTPGAYEQY
TRBJ2-2 | TRBV28 | 14 | ASTPGGSGGTGELF
TRBJ1-1 | TRBV15 | 13 | ATSSNIGSGTEAF
TRBJ2-2 | TRBV29-1 | 13 | SVGVAGGVTGELF
TRBJ2-7 | TRBV20-1 | 13 | SARPPGQGAYEQY